The next 19 T cell receptor beta chains were all read from a single sample in a study of HIV-infected children after antiretroviral therapy interruption. The TCR library was built from RNA with a 3' RACE protocol and unique molecular identifiers. TCRdb used MiXCR to reprocess the 3' RACE reads, holding one entry per CDR3 protein. The table lists about 89,000 distinct CDR3 sequences, 6% to 8.5% of them singletons, with 0.85% to 1.3% in the top ten. Treatment noted: PENTA 11 planned treatment interruption arm or continuous ART arm. This specimen was CD45RA+ CD4+ T cells from PBMCs, pooled from several time points, taken from a donor given antiretroviral therapy, either interrupted or continuous. Subset of the sample: naive CD4+ CD45RA+ CD45RO- T cells. The receptors were sampled from a pool of human donors with HIV.

This clonotype came up many times. V gene TRBV19 combines with J gene TRBJ2-7, with D uncertain. The CDR3 is made up of 14 amino acids. V lost 3 bases to trimming and J lost 0 bases, with 9 bases between them. The germline CDR1 and CDR2 sequences are LNHDA and SQIVND (reference sequence). This CDR3 reads CASSITQFSYEQYF. CDR3 DNA sequence: TGTGCCAGTAGTATTACGCAGTTCTCCTACGAGCAGTACTTC.

The rearrangement uses TRBV13 and TRBJ2-7; 7 nucleotides match TRBD2. Trimming removed 8 bases from V and 10 bases from J; junction bases left unmatched: 17. Germline V CDR1 and CDR2: PRHDT, FYEKMQ (reference sequence). The CDR3 covers 14 residues. As DNA, the CDR3 is TGTGCCAGCGGTGGGGGACTGGGGGACTATGAACAGTACTTC. Translated: CASGGGLGDYEQYF.

This clonotype was recorded a few times. V gene TRBV2 combines with J gene TRBJ1-4; 8 bases line up with TRBD1. Germline CDR1 SNHLY, CDR2 FYNNEI. The CDR3 sequence is 16 residues long. After removal of 4 bases from V and 10 bases from J, the junction contained 14 bases not matched to a gene. The CDR3 region has the DNA TGTGCCAGCAGTGGGGGCCCAGGGGGCGCCCCCGGAAAACTGTTTTTT. Amino acid sequence: CASSGGPGGAPGKLFF.

This clonotype showed up many times. The chain has TRBV24-1 and TRBJ2-5; maybe TRBD1 (8 bases). CDR1 and CDR2 from the germline V gene are KGHDR and SFDVKD. Deletions cut 4 bases from V and 2 bases from J, with 16 bases between. This CDR3 has 16 residues. This CDR3 reads CATSDGRRDRQETQYF. CDR3 in DNA: TGTGCCACCAGTGACGGGAGGAGGGACAGGCAAGAGACCCAGTACTTC.

This clonotype was observed at least ten times. The CDR3: CASSFPLGAGGSDTQYF. CDR3 bases: TGTGCCAGCAGCTTTCCCCTTGGAGCGGGAGGTTCAGATACGCAGTATTTT. The V call is TRBV11-3, the J call TRBJ2-3, with 9 positions matching TRBD2. Germline trimming cut 3 bases from V and 4 bases from J; bases unmatched to any gene: 11. The CDR3 has 17 amino acids. The germline V gene encodes CDR1 SGHNT and CDR2 YENEEA.

This clonotype was seen ten or more times. The chain joins TRBV20-1 to TRBJ2-5, with D perhaps TRBD2 (5 bases). The V gene's germline CDR1 is DFQATT and CDR2 SNEGSKA (reference sequence). The CDR3 extends over 12 amino acids. V was shortened by 3 bases and J by 5 bases, with 10 bases between the two germline ends. In nucleotides, the CDR3 is TGCAGTGCTAGGTCCGGGGTCGAGACCCAGTACTTC. Its translation: CSARSGVETQYF.

This clonotype was picked up many times. V and J are TRBV12-3 or TRBV12-4 and TRBJ1-4; 7 nucleotides align to TRBD1. V was pared by 6 bases and J by 6 bases, with 7 bases of the junction left unmatched. CDR3 length: 14 residues. CDR3 DNA: TGTGCCAGCAGCCCCAGGGGGACAGATGAAAAACTGTTTTTT. As protein: CASSPRGTDEKLFF.

This clonotype was detected many times. The chain joins TRBV20-1 to TRBJ2-4; TRBD1 matches at 8 bases. V was clipped by 0 bases and J by 6 bases; unmatched bases: 4. The CDR3 sequence is 14 residues long. Looked up from germline, CDR1 is DFQATT and CDR2 is SNEGSKA (reference sequence). Written as DNA, the CDR3 is TGCAGTGCTAGAGATCAGGGGGCGGGAAACATTCAGTACTTC. Protein: CSARDQGAGNIQYF.

In its sample, this clonotype was seen many times. CDR3 nucleotides: TGTGCCAGTAGTATAGCGGGGGCACCCTACAATGAGCAGTTCTTC. It translates to CASSIAGAPYNEQFF. The rearrangement joins TRBV19 to TRBJ2-1; D could derive from TRBD1 or TRBD2 (6 bases each). The CDR3 is 15 residues long. The germline CDR1 and CDR2 sequences are LNHDA and SQIVND (reference sequence). V lost 1 base, J lost 2 bases, and 9 bases lay in between.

The chain uses TRBV2 and TRBJ1-5, with D unclear. This CDR3 spans 11 amino acids. In germline, CDR1 is SNHLY, CDR2 FYNNEI. Between the trimmed V and J ends, which lost 6 bases and 3 bases, there was a span of 3 bases. The CDR3 region is CASRLNQPQHF. CDR3 bases: TGTGCCAGCAGGCTCAATCAGCCCCAGCATTTT.

Many counts were recorded for this clonotype. The chain joins TRBV20-1 to TRBJ1-6; D ambiguous. CDR3 length equals 12 residues. Germline values: CDR1 DFQATT, CDR2 SNEGSKA (reference sequence). V was pared by 3 bases and J by 13 bases, with 13 bases between. The CDR3 DNA follows: TGCAGTGCTAGGTCTGGGCCGGCGCCCCTCCACTTT. It encodes CSARSGPAPLHF.

V is TRBV12-3 or TRBV12-4 and J is TRBJ2-1; D is perhaps TRBD1 (6 bases). CDR3 length: 12 amino acids. V lost 5 bases and J lost 15, with 17 bases in between. The CDR3 region has the DNA TGTGCCAGCAGTAAAACAGGGTATCAGCTGTTCTTC. As protein: CASSKTGYQLFF.

This clonotype occurred many times. The rearrangement joins TRBV29-1 to TRBJ2-5; 11 positions agree with TRBD1. Losses at the gene ends were 6 bases for V and 5 bases for J; bases not matched to a gene: 8. This CDR3 region has 14 residues. Germline CDR1 SQVTM, CDR2 ANQGSEA. In nucleotides, the CDR3 is TGCAGCGTAACCCGGGACAGGGGGGTGGAGACCCAGTACTTC. This encodes CSVTRDRGVETQYF.

The sample holds many counts of this clonotype. The rearrangement links TRBV7-9 to TRBJ2-4; tentative D call: TRBD1 (6 bases). The CDR3 covers 14 residues. The V gene lost 5 bases and the J gene lost 4 bases, with 12 bases spanning the gap. Germline CDR1 SEHNR, CDR2 FQNEAQ (reference sequence). CDR3 sequence (DNA): TGTGCCAGCAGCGAGATACAGGGAAAAAACATTCAGTACTTC. Translated: CASSEIQGKNIQYF.

At least ten counts were recorded for this clonotype. The chain combines TRBV19 with TRBJ1-5; weak D call: TRBD1 (6 bases). The CDR3 loop spans 14 amino acids. V was clipped by 6 bases and J by 9 bases, with 18 bases between them. Germline V gives CDR1 LNHDA, CDR2 SQIVND (reference sequence). The CDR3 DNA reads as TGTGCCAGTAGGGACCGGGACACGGGAGGGCCCCAGCATTTT. It yields the protein CASRDRDTGGPQHF.

Ten or more counts support this clonotype. The rearrangement uses TRBV12-3 or TRBV12-4 and TRBJ1-2; D is unresolved. CDR3 length equals 15 residues. V dropped 2 bases and J dropped 4 bases, with 14 bases sitting between them. The CDR3 loop is CASSLRSSVGYGYTF. The DNA of the CDR3 is TGTGCCAGCAGTTTACGGTCCAGTGTGGGCTATGGCTACACCTTC.

This chain links TRBV5-1 with TRBJ2-3, with D unresolved. The CDR3 has 14 residues. Germline values: CDR1 SGHRS, CDR2 YFSETQ. V was clipped by 3 bases and J by 2 bases, with 10 bases between them. As DNA, the CDR3 is TGCGCCAGCAGCTCGCCGAGGAACACAGATACGCAGTATTTT. Encoded protein: CASSSPRNTDTQYF. Together with reference TRBV5-1 and TRBJ2-3, the CDR3 gives the full variable domain: KAGVTQTPRYLIKTRGQQVTLSCSPISGHRSVSWYQQTPGQGLQFLFEYFSETQRNKGNFPGRFSGRQFSNSRSEMNVSTLELGDSALYLCASSSPRNTDTQYFGPGTRLTVL.

The table lists this clonotype with many counts. This chain uses TRBV27 with TRBJ1-4; a weak D match, TRBD1 (6 bases). Germline V gene data show CDR1 as MNHEY and CDR2 as SMNVEV (reference sequence). V was pared by 6 bases and J by 3 bases, with 14 bases between. This CDR3 is built from 15 residues. CDR3 region: CASSYTGYANEKLFF. CDR3 coding DNA: TGTGCCAGCAGCTATACAGGGTACGCTAATGAAAAACTGTTTTTT.

The sample holds a few counts of this clonotype. V gene TRBV3-1 combines with J gene TRBJ2-5; D call uncertain. Germline V gives CDR1 LGHDT, CDR2 YNNKEL (reference sequence). This CDR3 is 12 amino acids long. V dropped 3 bases and J dropped 2 bases, with 4 bases sitting between them. The CDR3 nucleotides are TGTGCCAGCAGCCAGAGACAAGAGACCCAGTACTTC. It codes for CASSQRQETQYF.